This T cell receptor beta chain was documented in a study of blood T cell repertoires in COVID-19. For the study at large: Samples came from the United States, Italy and Spain, spanning acute and convalescent COVID-19. Nucleic acid was either cDNA or gDNA, and it came from T cells, B-cell-depleted T cells, or PBMCs.

Germline CDR1 is ENHRY and CDR2 is SYGVKD. The length of the CDR3 is 13 residues. V lost 4 bases to trimming and J lost 6 bases; unmatched junction nucleotides: 3. This clone is a singleton in its sample. Original data processing: Estimation of nucleated cell counts was performed using reference gene primer amplification. The data were produced by immunoSEQ multiplex PCR, yet TCRdb's version contains in-frame clones alone and is incomplete. V and J calls and clone size are those listed in that table; D and trimming were worked out from the DNA. Of over 30,000 clones in the sample, less than 95% were seen once.

The specimen sequenced was peripheral blood. V and J are TRBV10-3 and TRBJ1-2, with 9 bases that match TRBD1. The TCR comes from a man at least 80 years old with acute or convalescent COVID-19. CDR3 amino acids: CAISGDRDDGYTF. Written as DNA, the CDR3 is TGTGCCATCAGTGGGGACAGGGACGATGGCTACACCTTC.